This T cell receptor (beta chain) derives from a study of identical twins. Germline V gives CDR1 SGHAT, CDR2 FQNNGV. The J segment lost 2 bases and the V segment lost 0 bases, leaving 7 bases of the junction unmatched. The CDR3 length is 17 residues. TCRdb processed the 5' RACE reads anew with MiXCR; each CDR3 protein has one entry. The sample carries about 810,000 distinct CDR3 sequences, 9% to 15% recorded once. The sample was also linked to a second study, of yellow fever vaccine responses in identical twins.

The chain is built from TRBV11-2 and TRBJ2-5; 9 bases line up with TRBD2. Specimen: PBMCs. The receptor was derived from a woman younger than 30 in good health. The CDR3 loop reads CASSLDRRLAGQETQYF. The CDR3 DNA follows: TGTGCCAGCAGCTTAGATCGGAGGCTAGCGGGACAAGAGACCCAGTACTTC.